This TCR beta chain originates from a study of cytomegalovirus exposure and HLA in healthy donors. General study points: Some public TCRs appeared in many individuals, while most sequences were rare. It was reportedly the case that the classifier diagnosed cytomegalovirus status with high specificity and sensitivity.

Germline CDR1 SSHAT, CDR2 FNYEAQ (reference sequence). V gave up 2 bases and J gave up 2 bases, with 12 bases separating them. The CDR3 loop spans 16 amino acids. The PCR employed 60 Vbeta primers together with 13 Jbeta primers. In the authors' methods: The count from a later analysis was 79 million or so unique TCR beta chains, around 11 million of them shared. Only in-frame clones appear in the TCRdb table, and some are missing; sequencing was by immunoSEQ multiplex PCR. From that table come the V and J calls and clone size; the DNA was used to work out D and trimming. Seen here are some 120,000 clones, around 84% observed once, and the top ten hold 1.8%. This clone was seen a few times. Its cognate antigen is unknown.

V and J are TRBV7-7 and TRBJ2-2; D call uncertain. Sequencing was carried out using PBMCs. The sequence was obtained from a man between 18 and 35 years old in good health and CMV-seronegative. The CDR3 DNA reads as TGTGCCAGCAGCTTATTCCCCCAGATAAACACCGGGGAGCTGTTTTTT. Protein: CASSLFPQINTGELFF.